Shown below are 5 T cell receptor beta chains from a single sample sequenced in a study of blood T cells in healthy people across ages. A second 7 to 11 cycle PCR used barcoded and J-beta primers. TCRdb reprocessed the 5' RACE reads via MiXCR and lists one record per CDR3 protein. The repertoire holds more than 800,000 distinct CDR3 sequences, with roughly 26% as singletons. Sequencing was performed on blood. The receptors come from an elderly woman in good health.

This clonotype was seen a handful of times. V gene TRBV3-1 combines with J gene TRBJ1-2, with TRBD1 matching 10 bases. CDR1 and CDR2 from the germline V gene are LGHDT and YNNKEL (reference sequence). This CDR3 spans 15 amino acids. V lost 4 bases and J lost 3; bases outside the gene matches: 5. The CDR3 loop reads CASSRTGGRDYGYTF. CDR3 bases: TGTGCCAGCAGCCGGACAGGGGGACGAGACTATGGCTACACCTTC.

The chain carries TRBV24-1 and TRBJ2-5; D is possibly TRBD2 (5 bases). This CDR3 comprises 16 residues. Germline-derived CDR1 and CDR2 are KGHDR and SFDVKD. The V gene lost 1 base and the J gene lost 11 bases, with 22 bases spanning the gap. The CDR3 protein is CATSDFPADSYNEQYF. CDR3 coding DNA: TGTGCCACCAGTGATTTCCCTGCGGACTCCTACAATGAGCAGTACTTC.

The V gene is TRBV3-1, the J gene TRBJ2-1, with 8 bases fitting TRBD1. The germline V gene has CDR1 LGHDT and CDR2 YNNKEL (reference sequence). V gave up 4 bases and J gave up 3 bases; unmatched junction bases: 11. The CDR3 is 17 residues long. The CDR3 nucleotides read TGTGCCAGCAGCCTGGGACAGGTCGGTCCCCTCTACAATGAGCAGTTCTTC. As protein: CASSLGQVGPLYNEQFF.

The chain recombines TRBV7-9 with TRBJ2-3; D perhaps matches TRBD2 (6 bases). The CDR3 sequence is 15 residues long. In germline, CDR1 is SEHNR, CDR2 FQNEAQ (reference sequence). The germline V and J ends were trimmed by 3 bases and 2 bases, with 12 bases remaining between them. CDR3 residues: CASSFGGRLTDTQYF. The CDR3 DNA is TGTGCCAGCAGCTTTGGGGGGAGGCTCACAGATACGCAGTATTTT.

This clonotype was observed at least ten times. V and J are TRBV27 and TRBJ2-4; 9 bases are shared with TRBD1. The germline V gene encodes CDR1 MNHEY and CDR2 SMNVEV (reference sequence). The CDR3 is 18 residues long. V was clipped by 3 bases and J by 0 bases; unmatched bases: 9. CDR3 coding DNA: TGTGCCAGCAGTTTCCTGACAGGGGGTGCACTAGCCAAAAACATTCAGTACTTC. The encoded protein is CASSFLTGGALAKNIQYF.